This T cell receptor (beta chain) is from a study of T cells in Graves' hyperthyroidism and ophthalmopathy (dated by TCRdb to the late 2010s). About the investigation overall: Peripheral blood was sampled at the time of initial diagnosis, prior to any treatment. An independent validation cohort of around 20 hyperthyroidism patients and 17 patients who later progressed to ophthalmopathy tested prospective prediction of ophthalmopathy. The roughly 94 discovery patients were randomly divided into training and test sets at a 7:3 ratio. The paper reports TCR Vbeta CDR3 sequencing of approximately 140 peripheral blood samples: approximately 41 ophthalmopathy, fewer than 80 hyperthyroidism and around 17 progressor patients. TCR V-J signatures able to tell the groups apart were searched for in a discovery cohort of around 95 patients, of whom 40 to 45 had Graves' ophthalmopathy and about 55 had stable Graves' hyperthyroidism. Once sampling was done, hyperthyroidism patients were given methimazole at a starting dose of 30 mg daily, whereas ophthalmopathy patients were given high-dose intravenous methylprednisolone. In several Graves' hyperthyroidism patients, the study also compared T-cell repertoires from thyroid tissue with T-cell repertoires from blood.

This clonotype was recorded a few times. Its binding antigen is unknown. Base-call qualities are not available, and no considerably larger clone is one nucleotide away. Graves' hyperthyroidism was defined as stable when no progression to ophthalmopathy occurred over 18 months of follow-up. The hyperthyroidism patients were between 18 and 65 years old and newly diagnosed, with a disease duration of less than 2 months. Any patient with an uncontrolled infection, another autoimmune disease, pregnancy or lactation was excluded. Diagnoses were based on clinical symptoms, serum thyroxine and TRAb, thyroid ultrasound and orbital computed tomography. Ficoll-Paque density gradient centrifugation was used to isolate PBMCs from about 10 ml of fresh peripheral blood. Total RNA was extracted with Trizol reagent, and quality was checked on an Agilent 2100 Bioanalyzer. What the work shows at the level of the full study, not this receptor alone: Ophthalmopathy was separated from stable hyperthyroidism by a 13 V-J signature model, with approximately 86% sensitivity and approximately 81% specificity obtained in cross-validation and 80%/75% obtained in testing. During validation, the model predicted progression to ophthalmopathy a median of about 6.3 months ahead of onset, with roughly 65% sensitivity and around 72% specificity. Most expanded thyroid clonotypes (frequency above 0.001) were also found in blood, which suggests that blood repertoires may mirror thyroid immune responses. No statistical method was used to fix the sample size in advance, and group allocation was not hidden from the investigators.

For CDR1 and CDR2, the germline V gene (reference sequence) lists LNHDA and SQIVND. Taken from cysteine to phenylalanine, the CDR3 has 15 residues. Of the read, only the CDR3 DNA is kept; its 45 bases are in frame from base 1. Ends trimmed: V by 3 bases, J by 12 bases; bases unmatched to a gene: 9. The TCR beta CDR3 regions were amplified from RNA transcripts. For the first round of RT-PCR on the TCR CDR3, the HTBI primer set was used together with the Qiagen OneStep RT-PCR kit. Libraries were constructed in a second round of multiplex PCR, after which size selection and purification were performed. Libraries were sequenced paired-end with 100 bp reads on an Illumina HiSeq2000. Per the original workflow: Raw data were processed with SOAPnuke, discarding reads with adapters, uncalled bases, mean Phred below 15, or no exact constant-primer or identifier match. High-quality paired reads were merged using COPE v1.2.5, and each unique nucleotide sequence was defined as a clonotype. Clonotypes were aligned to IMGT TRBV, TRBD and TRBJ reference segments using MiTCR v1.1. Analysis was restricted to V-J combinations with a frequency above 0.0001, which covered roughly 99% of repertoires. The TCS score was defined as F50 (clonal expansion) divided by E x V (chaos), with BLOSUM62-based TCRdist calculated between CDR3 peptides within each V-J. Welch's t-statistics and random forest reduced 450 to 600 V-J features to 13, which were used in a naive Bayes classifier (R e1071). TCRdb passed the public sequencing reads through fastp at Q25 and MiXCR, retaining productive beta sequences. Each entry merges the rows of one CDR3 protein and shows their most common DNA and genes. TCRdb assigned the V and J calls; the authors' analysis was not used. This sample has under 400,000 distinct CDR3 sequences in its table, and 21% of those were observed once. Around half of the sample lies in the top ten.

Sequenced input: blood. This receptor was identified in a woman aged 50 to 65 with Graves' hyperthyroidism. The rearranged chain carries TRBV19 and TRBJ2-1, and TRBD2 aligns with 12 junction nucleotides. At the DNA level, the sequence is TGTGCCAGTAGTATGGCCGGACTAGCGGGAAGGGGGCAGTTCTTC. Translated, this is CASSMAGLAGRGQFF.